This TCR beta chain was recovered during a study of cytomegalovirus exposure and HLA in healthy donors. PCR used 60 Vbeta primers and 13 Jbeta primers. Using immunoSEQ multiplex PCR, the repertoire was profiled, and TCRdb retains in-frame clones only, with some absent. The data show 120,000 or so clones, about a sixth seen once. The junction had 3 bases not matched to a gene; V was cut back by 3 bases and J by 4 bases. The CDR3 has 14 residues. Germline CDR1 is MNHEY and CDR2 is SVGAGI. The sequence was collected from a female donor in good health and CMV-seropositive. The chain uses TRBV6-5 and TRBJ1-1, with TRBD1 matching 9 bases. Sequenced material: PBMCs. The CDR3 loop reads CASSYGTGSTEAFF. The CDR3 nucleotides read TGTGCCAGCAGTTATGGGACAGGGAGCACTGAAGCTTTCTTT.